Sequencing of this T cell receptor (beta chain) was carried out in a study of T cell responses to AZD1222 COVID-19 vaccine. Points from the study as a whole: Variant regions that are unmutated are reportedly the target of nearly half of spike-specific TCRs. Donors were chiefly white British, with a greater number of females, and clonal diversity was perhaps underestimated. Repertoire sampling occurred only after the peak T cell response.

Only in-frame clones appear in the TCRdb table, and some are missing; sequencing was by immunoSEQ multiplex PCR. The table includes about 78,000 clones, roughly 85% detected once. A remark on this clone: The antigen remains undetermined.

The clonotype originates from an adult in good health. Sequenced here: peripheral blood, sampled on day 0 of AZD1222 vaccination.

The CDR3 sequence is CASSPLDGLNEKLFF. The CDR3 DNA is TGTGCCAGCAGCCCCCTGGACGGACTTAATGAAAAACTGTTTTTT. V usage is TRBV9 and J usage is TRBJ1-4; no clear D gene. This CDR3 region has 15 residues. Trimming cost V 4 bases and J 4 bases, with 14 bases left between them. The germline V gene encodes CDR1 SGDLS and CDR2 YYNGEE.